This T cell receptor beta chain was sequenced for a study of T cells in narcolepsy. Across the whole study: Healthy controls were enrolled alongside patients with narcolepsy type 1 or type 2.

Study results and limitations: In some patient and control memory CD4+ samples, autoreactive clones were absent. Same-patient CSF and blood CD4+ T cell clonotypes included HCRT-specific and TRIB2-specific autoreactive ones. Autoreactive clonotypes reportedly recurred in blood of same and different patients, not controls.

Only in-frame clones appear in the TCRdb table, and some are missing; sequencing was by immunoSEQ multiplex PCR. Here the sample spans 32,000 or so clones, roughly 80% being singletons. As for this clone: Its target is unknown.

CDR1 is SGHTA and CDR2 is FQGNSA in the germline V gene. The CDR3 length is 14 residues. The V gene lost 2 bases and the J gene lost 6 bases, with 11 bases spanning the gap. The J gene is TRBJ1-5, the V gene TRBV7-2; possibly TRBD1 for D (5 bases). The sequencing sample was made of memory (CD45RA-) CD4+ T cells from blood. This sequence was found in a human donor in good health. This CDR3 reads CASSLTGTVQPQHF. As DNA, the CDR3 is TGTGCCAGCAGCTTAACCGGGACTGTTCAGCCCCAGCATTTT. Full variable domain (rest looked up from reference TRBV7-2 and TRBJ1-5): GAGVSQSPSNKVTEKGKDVELRCDPISGHTALYWYRQSLGQGLEFLIYFQGNSAPDKSGLPSDRFSAERTGGSVSTLTIQRTQQEDSAVYLCASSLTGTVQPQHFGDGTRLSIL.